The 10 T cell receptor beta chains below were found in one sample sequenced in a study of Ad26.COV2.S vaccination and SARS-CoV-2 variants. Here immunoSEQ multiplex PCR was the method, and the copy in TCRdb shows in-frame clones only, minus some. Of some 300,000 clones listed, roughly 80% were seen once; the top ten hold under 2.5%. The treatment denotes: some 19 received Ad26.COV2.S at low or high dose, single or two shots; five or six received placebo; per-sample allocation not given. The samples date from day 63 after the first vaccine or placebo injection. The source material was peripheral blood, sampled in a trial of Ad26.COV2.S vaccine versus placebo. The source is a person between 18 and 59 years old who received the Ad26.COV2.S COVID-19 vaccine or a placebo.

This chain uses TRBV7-3 with TRBJ1-6; no definite D call. Germline-derived CDR1 and CDR2 are SGHTA and FQGTGA. Between the trimmed V and J ends, which lost 1 base and 3 bases, there was a span of 16 bases. CDR3 length: 18 amino acids. This CDR3 reads CASSLNSRGLFYNSPLHF. The CDR3 bases are TGTGCCAGCAGCTTAAACTCCCGTGGCTTATTCTATAATTCACCCCTCCACTTT.

The chain uses TRBV15 and TRBJ1-2; D gene uncertain. The CDR3 consists of 18 residues. In germline, CDR1 is LNHNV, CDR2 YYDKDF (reference sequence). V dropped 0 bases and J dropped 4 bases, with 21 bases sitting between them. The CDR3 loop is CATSRETGRAPAVYGYTF. The CDR3 DNA is TGTGCCACCAGCAGAGAAACGGGTAGGGCTCCTGCCGTCTATGGCTACACCTTC.

The J gene is TRBJ1-5, the V gene TRBV23-1; D is unresolved. TRBV23-1 is assigned to the ORF class and has an uncertain function. The CDR3 runs to 14 residues. Trimming shortened V by 2 bases and J by 9 bases, and 14 bases separated the two germline ends. The CDR3 is CASSQVTGMGPQHF. In DNA form, the CDR3 reads TGCGCCAGCAGTCAAGTGACGGGAATGGGGCCCCAGCATTTT.

The CDR3: CASRIPAGYNEQFF. The CDR3 nucleotides read TGTGCCAGCAGAATTCCAGCGGGGTACAATGAGCAGTTCTTC. The J gene is TRBJ2-1, the V gene TRBV2, with TRBD2 matching 7 bases. This CDR3 has 14 amino acids. The V gene's germline CDR1 is SNHLY and CDR2 FYNNEI. Losses at the gene ends were 6 bases for V and 4 bases for J; bases not matched to a gene: 6.

The V and J genes are TRBV19 and TRBJ1-5; no definite D call. CDR1 and CDR2 (germline): LNHDA, SQIVND (reference sequence). This CDR3 is 13 amino acids long. The CDR3 sequence: CGAGSYSNQPQHF. The CDR3 nucleotides read TGTGGTGCAGGAAGTTATAGCAATCAGCCCCAGCATTTT.

The chain is built from TRBV10-3 and TRBJ1-1; D perhaps matches TRBD1 (5 bases). The CDR3 extends over 14 amino acids. V was pared by 2 bases and J by 12 bases, with 19 bases between. Germline-derived CDR1 and CDR2 are ENHRY and SYGVKD. CDR3 protein: CAISEDSPTLGSFF. Here the CDR3 DNA reads TGTGCCATCAGTGAGGACAGTCCGACCTTGGGATCTTTCTTT.

This chain uses TRBV2 with TRBJ2-1, with a tentative D call TRBD2 (5 bases). Trimming shortened V by 4 bases and J by 0 bases, and 13 bases separated the two germline ends. Germline V gene lookup returns CDR1 SNHLY and CDR2 FYNNEI. This CDR3 is 16 amino acids long. The CDR3 DNA follows: TGTGCCAGCAGTGCAGGTCGGGGTCCCTCCTACAATGAGCAGTTCTTC. This codes for CASSAGRGPSYNEQFF. The full variable domain, rest sourced from reference TRBV2 and TRBJ2-1, is EPEVTQTPSHQVTQMGQEVILRCVPISNHLYFYWYRQILGQKVEFLVSFYNNEISEKSEIFDDQFSVERPDGSNFTLKIRSTKLEDSAMYFCASSAGRGPSYNEQFFGPGTRLTVL.

The V gene is TRBV3-1 (or the pseudogene TRBV3-2), the J gene TRBJ1-2; 8 nucleotides match TRBD1. V gave up 1 base and J gave up 3 bases; unmatched junction bases: 7. Germline V gene sequence: CDR1 LGHDT, CDR2 YNNKEL (reference sequence). The CDR3 spans 16 residues. CDR3 amino acids: CASSQGWQGADYGYTF. The CDR3 bases are TGTGCCAGCAGCCAAGGATGGCAGGGGGCCGACTATGGCTACACCTTC.

The V and J genes are TRBV28 and TRBJ2-3, with 7 bases lining up with TRBD1. The ends lost 2 bases at V and 2 bases at J; junction bases unmatched: 4. Germline V CDR1 and CDR2: MDHEN, SYDVKM. The CDR3 contains 15 residues. The CDR3 loop reads CASSLPTGNTDTQYF. CDR3 coding DNA: TGTGCCAGCAGTTTACCGACAGGGAACACAGATACGCAGTATTTT.

This chain uses TRBV6-5 with TRBJ1-5; 10 bases are shared with TRBD1. Losses at the gene ends were 6 bases for V and 3 bases for J; bases not matched to a gene: 5. The CDR3 is 15 amino acids. CDR1 and CDR2 (germline): MNHEY, SVGAGI. This CDR3 reads CASSPDRGYNQPQHF. The DNA of the CDR3 is TGTGCCAGCAGCCCGGACAGGGGGTACAATCAGCCCCAGCATTTT.